This is a list of T cell receptor beta chains from one sample in a study of glioma-infiltrating T cells. In TCRdb, the multiplex PCR reads were re-called with MiXCR into one record per CDR3 protein. The table has about 130,000 distinct CDR3 sequences, approximately 26% seen once. Sequencing was done on a sample of glioma tissue, nonneoplastic brain tissue, or PBMCs (not recorded which). Every receptor here comes from a human donor with low-grade glioma or glioblastoma, undergoing nonglioma brain surgery, or in good health (not recorded which). Both conserved end residues are part of each CDR3. Fields, in order: J gene, clone size, V gene, D gene, CDR3 protein, CDR3 DNA. The D gene is left open where the match is weak. Some rows mark clone size as missing; the rest say once, few, many or name a class of expanded clone.

j_gene: TRBJ1-5
abundance: many
v_gene: TRBV28
d_gene: NA
CDR3aa: CASSLGALNQPQHF
CDR3nt: TGTGCCAGCAGTTTAGGGGCACTAAATCAGCCCCAGCATTTT

j_gene: TRBJ1-1
abundance: few
v_gene: TRBV7-3
d_gene: NA
CDR3aa: CASSFDSTEALF
CDR3nt: TGTGCCAGCAGCTTCGACAGCACTGAAGCTCTCTTT

j_gene: TRBJ2-3
abundance: few
v_gene: TRBV19
d_gene: TRBD1
CDR3aa: CASRARDRGARDTQYF
CDR3nt: TGTGCCAGTAGAGCACGGGACAGGGGAGCTCGGGATACGCAGTATTTT

j_gene: TRBJ2-2
abundance: few
v_gene: TRBV5-1
d_gene: TRBD1
CDR3aa: CASSSVTGPTGELFF
CDR3nt: TGCGCCAGCAGCTCCGTGACAGGGCCCACCGGGGAGCTGTTTTTT

j_gene: TRBJ2-6
abundance: NA
v_gene: TRBV4-1
d_gene: NA
CDR3aa: CASSRYGTSGANVLTF
CDR3nt: TGCGCCAGCAGCCGATACGGGACCTCTGGGGCCAACGTCCTGACTTTC

j_gene: TRBJ2-3
abundance: few
v_gene: TRBV10-3
d_gene: NA
CDR3aa: CAIGAATDTQYF
CDR3nt: TGTGCCATCGGGGCAGCCACAGATACGCAGTATTTT

j_gene: TRBJ1-4
abundance: few
v_gene: TRBV27
d_gene: NA
CDR3aa: CASSKAGSGRTNEKLFF
CDR3nt: TGTGCCAGCAGTAAAGCGGGCTCCGGAAGGACTAATGAAAAACTGTTTTTT

j_gene: TRBJ1-2
abundance: many
v_gene: TRBV20-1
d_gene: NA
CDR3aa: CSARAPRGELDYGYTF
CDR3nt: TGCAGTGCTAGAGCCCCCAGAGGAGAGCTAGACTATGGCTACACCTTC

j_gene: TRBJ1-1
abundance: many
v_gene: TRBV20-1
d_gene: NA
CDR3aa: CSAYGTEAFF
CDR3nt: TGCAGTGCTTACGGGACAGAAGCTTTCTTT

j_gene: TRBJ1-1
abundance: NA
v_gene: TRBV6-6
d_gene: TRBD1
CDR3aa: CASSDLYRGMNTEAFF
CDR3nt: TGTGCCAGCAGTGACCTATACAGGGGCATGAATACTGAAGCTTTCTTT

j_gene: TRBJ2-5
abundance: many
v_gene: TRBV6-6
d_gene: TRBD1
CDR3aa: CASSYSRTGDEETQYF
CDR3nt: TGTGCCAGCAGTTACTCCCGGACAGGGGATGAAGAGACCCAGTACTTC

j_gene: TRBJ2-3
abundance: NA
v_gene: TRBV30
d_gene: TRBD1
CDR3aa: CAWDETGKGTDTQYF
CDR3nt: TGTGCCTGGGACGAGACAGGGAAGGGCACAGATACGCAGTATTTT

j_gene: TRBJ1-2
abundance: few
v_gene: TRBV20-1
d_gene: TRBD1
CDR3aa: CSATRTGGTHYGYTF
CDR3nt: TGCAGTGCTACTCGGACAGGGGGAACTCACTATGGCTACACCTTC

j_gene: TRBJ2-3
abundance: many
v_gene: TRBV7-2
d_gene: TRBD1
CDR3aa: CASTPGTGLTDTQYF
CDR3nt: TGTGCCAGCACCCCCGGGACAGGGTTAACAGATACGCAGTATTTT

j_gene: TRBJ2-3
abundance: few
v_gene: TRBV4-1
d_gene: NA
CDR3aa: CASSPPRGSRGRSTDTQYF
CDR3nt: TGCGCCAGCAGCCCCCCCAGGGGATCGCGGGGGCGCTCCACAGATACGCAGTATTTT

j_gene: TRBJ2-5
abundance: NA
v_gene: TRBV12-3/TRBV12-4
d_gene: TRBD2
CDR3aa: CASMGLAGLQETQYF
CDR3nt: TGTGCCAGCATGGGACTAGCGGGCCTCCAAGAGACCCAGTACTTC

j_gene: TRBJ1-1
abundance: many
v_gene: TRBV25-1
d_gene: TRBD1
CDR3aa: CASRGTGRNTEAFF
CDR3nt: TGTGCCAGCAGGGGGACAGGGCGGAACACTGAAGCTTTCTTT

j_gene: TRBJ2-6
abundance: NA
v_gene: TRBV28
d_gene: NA
CDR3aa: CASSFRANVLTF
CDR3nt: TGTGCCAGCAGTTTCCGGGCCAACGTCCTGACTTTC

j_gene: TRBJ1-2
abundance: NA
v_gene: TRBV3-1
d_gene: TRBD1
CDR3aa: CASSHRTGDGYTF
CDR3nt: TGTGCCAGCAGCCACCGGACAGGGGATGGCTACACCTTC

j_gene: TRBJ2-3
abundance: many
v_gene: TRBV6-1
d_gene: TRBD2
CDR3aa: CASRRTSGGATDTQYF
CDR3nt: TGTGCCAGCAGGAGGACTAGCGGGGGGGCCACAGATACGCAGTATTTT

j_gene: TRBJ2-3
abundance: NA
v_gene: TRBV27
d_gene: NA
CDR3aa: CASSLEPLIDTQYF
CDR3nt: TGTGCCAGCAGTTTGGAACCCCTCATAGATACGCAGTATTTT

j_gene: TRBJ2-5
abundance: NA
v_gene: TRBV29-1
d_gene: NA
CDR3aa: CSVEDLGAMKTQYF
CDR3nt: TGCAGCGTTGAAGATCTGGGGGCAATGAAGACCCAGTACTTC

j_gene: TRBJ1-1
abundance: many
v_gene: TRBV6-6
d_gene: NA
CDR3aa: CASSYRPNTEAFF
CDR3nt: TGTGCCAGCAGTTACAGGCCGAACACTGAAGCTTTCTTT

j_gene: TRBJ1-6
abundance: many
v_gene: TRBV2
d_gene: NA
CDR3aa: CASRARENSPLHF
CDR3nt: TGTGCCAGCAGAGCGAGAGAGAATTCACCCCTCCACTTT

j_gene: TRBJ1-5
abundance: NA
v_gene: TRBV20-1
d_gene: NA
CDR3aa: CSAGSDRGASNQPQHF
CDR3nt: TGCAGTGCTGGCAGTGACCGGGGGGCTAGCAATCAGCCCCAGCATTTT

j_gene: TRBJ2-2
abundance: few
v_gene: TRBV6-1
d_gene: TRBD1
CDR3aa: CASRSPKGTGRTGELFF
CDR3nt: TGTGCCAGCAGGAGCCCGAAAGGGACAGGGCGGACCGGGGAGCTGTTTTTT

j_gene: TRBJ1-6
abundance: few
v_gene: TRBV7-9
d_gene: TRBD1
CDR3aa: CASSLAGGDSPLHF
CDR3nt: TGTGCCAGCAGCTTGGCAGGGGGGGATTCACCCCTCCACTTT